The sequence of this T cell receptor (beta chain) was determined in a study of beta chain features in type 1 diabetes. Germline loops: CDR1 SGHTA, CDR2 FQGNSA. The CDR3 sequence is 13 residues long. V was cut by 8 bases and J by 4 bases, with 14 bases left in between. This clone was seen repeatedly, ten times or more. Its antigen is still unknown. Staining for CD45RO/CCR7/CD25/CD127/CD95/CD27 allowed sorting of CD4+ naive, central memory, regulatory and stem cell-like memory cells. Since all of the isolated RNA was reverse transcribed, expressed TCRB transcripts were what got sequenced. Data came from immunoSEQ multiplex PCR; TCRdb stores just in-frame clones and leaves some out. The table records about 190,000 clones, approximately 8.1% of them present only once. Study results and limitations: PCR might favor shorter templates, but any such skew would affect patients and controls equally. Patients with Type 1 diabetes showed moderately but significantly shorter TCRB CDR3s in all four CD4+ subsets.

Sequences were obtained from central memory CD4+ T cells from blood. This TCR was sampled from a man aged 18 to 35 with type 1 diabetes. This chain links TRBV7-2 with TRBJ1-1, with D perhaps matching TRBD1 (5 bases). DNA for the CDR3: TGTGCCAGCGGCGTGGGCAGGGTCACTGAAGCTTTCTTT. It yields the protein CASGVGRVTEAFF. Based on the CDR3 plus reference TRBV7-2 and TRBJ1-1, the full variable domain is GAGVSQSPSNKVTEKGKDVELRCDPISGHTALYWYRQSLGQGLEFLIYFQGNSAPDKSGLPSDRFSAERTGGSVSTLTIQRTQQEDSAVYLCASGVGRVTEAFFGQGTRLTVV.